This T cell receptor beta chain was retrieved from a study of cytomegalovirus exposure and HLA in healthy donors. Background on the study: Among several hundred genotyped donors, roughly 80% fell in the Caucasian-associated ancestry cluster.

PCR used 60 Vbeta primers and 13 Jbeta primers. Sequenced by immunoSEQ multiplex PCR; TCRdb stores in-frame clones only, minus some. The sample carries fewer than 95,000 clones, 85% recorded once. Points from the study as a whole: Despite most TCR sequences being rare, some public TCRs occurred in many donors. Another analysis was done later, and it associated approximately 15,000 TCR beta sequences with HLA alleles at 0.05 false discovery rate. Of the V segments, some could not be distinguished, including TRBV6-2 and TRBV6-3, and were excluded.

Germline V gives CDR1 MNHEY, CDR2 SMNVEV (reference sequence). The CDR3 loop spans 14 amino acids. Deletions cut 5 bases from V and 4 bases from J, with 14 bases between. As to this clone: Antigen: not known.

The sequencing sample was made of PBMCs. The rearrangement uses TRBV27 and TRBJ2-5; TRBD1 might be the D (5 bases). The TCR sequence derives from a man aged 40-49 years in good health and CMV-seropositive. The CDR3, as DNA: TGTGCCAGCAGTGCATACAGGTCGGGAGAGACCCAGTACTTC. It specifies CASSAYRSGETQYF.